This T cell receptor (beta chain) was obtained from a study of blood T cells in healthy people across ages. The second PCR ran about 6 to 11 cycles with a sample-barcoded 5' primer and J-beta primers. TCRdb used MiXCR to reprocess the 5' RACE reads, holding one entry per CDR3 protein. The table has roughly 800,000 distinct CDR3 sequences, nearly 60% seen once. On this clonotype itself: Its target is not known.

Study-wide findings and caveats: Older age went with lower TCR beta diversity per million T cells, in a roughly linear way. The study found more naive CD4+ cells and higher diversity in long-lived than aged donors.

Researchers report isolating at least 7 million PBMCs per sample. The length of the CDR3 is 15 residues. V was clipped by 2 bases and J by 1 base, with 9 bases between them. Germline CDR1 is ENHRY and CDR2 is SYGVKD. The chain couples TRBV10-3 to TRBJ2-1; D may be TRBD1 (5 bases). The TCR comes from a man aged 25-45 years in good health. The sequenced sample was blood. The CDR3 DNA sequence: TGTGCCATCAGTGAGAATAGGGGATCCTACAATGAGCAGTTCTTC. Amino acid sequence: CAISENRGSYNEQFF.